This TCR beta chain came from a study of OX40 agonist ivuxolimab in advanced cancers. As for the study in general: Ivuxolimab is a fully human IgG2 antibody that activates OX40 (CD134).

Using immunoSEQ multiplex PCR, the repertoire was profiled, and TCRdb retains in-frame clones only, with some absent. The sample includes about 99,000 clones, 91% seen only once; the top ten take 0.25% to 0.35%. Germline V lookup: CDR1 SGHTA, CDR2 FQGNSA. Trimming took 8 bases from V and 8 from J, leaving 9 bases between them. The CDR3 is 11 amino acids. This clone was counted once. The receptor was isolated from an adult with an advanced solid tumor such as melanoma, head and neck, liver or kidney cancer. The rearrangement links TRBV7-2 to TRBJ2-2, with D hard to call. This material consisted of CD4+ or CD8+ T cells sorted from blood, taken in a trial of the OX40 agonist ivuxolimab. CDR3 bases: TGTGCCAGCCGGTGGGCGGGGGAGCTGTTTTTT. Its protein is CASRWAGELFF.